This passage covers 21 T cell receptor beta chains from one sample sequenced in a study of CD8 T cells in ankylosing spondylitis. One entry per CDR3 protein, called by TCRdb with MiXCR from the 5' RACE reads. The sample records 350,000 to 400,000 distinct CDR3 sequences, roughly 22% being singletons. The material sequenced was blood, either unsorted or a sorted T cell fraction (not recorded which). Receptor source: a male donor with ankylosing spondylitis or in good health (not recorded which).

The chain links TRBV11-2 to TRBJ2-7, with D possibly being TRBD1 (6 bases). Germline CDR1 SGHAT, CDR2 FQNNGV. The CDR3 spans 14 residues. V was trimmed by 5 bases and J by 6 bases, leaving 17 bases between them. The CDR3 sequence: CASSPNRESGEQYF. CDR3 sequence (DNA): TGTGCCAGCAGCCCAAACAGGGAATCAGGCGAGCAGTACTTC.

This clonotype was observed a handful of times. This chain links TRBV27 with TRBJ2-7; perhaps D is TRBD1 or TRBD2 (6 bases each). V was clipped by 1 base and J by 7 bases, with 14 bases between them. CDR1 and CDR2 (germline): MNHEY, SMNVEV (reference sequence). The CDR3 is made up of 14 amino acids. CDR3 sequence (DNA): TGTGCCAGCAGTTTATTTGCAGGGGCGGGGGAGCAGTACTTC. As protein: CASSLFAGAGEQYF.

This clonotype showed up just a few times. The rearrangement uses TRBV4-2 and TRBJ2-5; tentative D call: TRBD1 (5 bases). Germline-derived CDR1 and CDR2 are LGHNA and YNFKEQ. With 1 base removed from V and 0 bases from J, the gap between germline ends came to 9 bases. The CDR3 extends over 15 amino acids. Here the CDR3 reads CASSQVQGNQETQYF. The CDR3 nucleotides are TGTGCCAGCAGCCAAGTCCAGGGAAACCAAGAGACCCAGTACTTC.

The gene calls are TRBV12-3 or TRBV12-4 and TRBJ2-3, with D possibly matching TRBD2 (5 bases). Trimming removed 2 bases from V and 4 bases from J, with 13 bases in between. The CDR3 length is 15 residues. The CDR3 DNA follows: TGTGCCAGCAGTTTACTACTAGTGGGTCCAGATACGCAGTATTTT. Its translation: CASSLLLVGPDTQYF.

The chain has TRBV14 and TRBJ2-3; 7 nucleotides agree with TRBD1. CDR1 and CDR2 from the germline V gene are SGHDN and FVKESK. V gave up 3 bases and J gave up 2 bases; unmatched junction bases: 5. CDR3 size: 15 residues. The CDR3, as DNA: TGTGCCAGCAGCCACACACAGGGGACCACAGATACGCAGTATTTT. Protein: CASSHTQGTTDTQYF.

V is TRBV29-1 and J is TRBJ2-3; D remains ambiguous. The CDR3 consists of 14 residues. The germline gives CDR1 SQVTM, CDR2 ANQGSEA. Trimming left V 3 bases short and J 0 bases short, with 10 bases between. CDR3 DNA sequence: TGCAGCGTTGAGGGGTGGCCGAGCACAGATACGCAGTATTTT. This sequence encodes CSVEGWPSTDTQYF.

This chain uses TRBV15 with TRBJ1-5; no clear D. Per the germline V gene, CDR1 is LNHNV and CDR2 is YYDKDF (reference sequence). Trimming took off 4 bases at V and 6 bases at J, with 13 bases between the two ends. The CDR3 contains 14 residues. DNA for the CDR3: TGTGCCACCAGCATCGGGCTAGACCCTCAGCCCCAGCATTTT. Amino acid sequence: CATSIGLDPQPQHF.

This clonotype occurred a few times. The CDR3 DNA sequence: TGTGCCAGCAACGAGGAGATAGCTAATGAAAAACTGTTTTTT. It specifies CASNEEIANEKLFF. V usage is TRBV7-9 and J usage is TRBJ1-4; D not resolved. CDR1 is SEHNR, CDR2 FQNEAQ, per germline (reference sequence). The CDR3 sequence is 14 residues long. V lost 7 bases and J lost 3, with 12 bases in between.

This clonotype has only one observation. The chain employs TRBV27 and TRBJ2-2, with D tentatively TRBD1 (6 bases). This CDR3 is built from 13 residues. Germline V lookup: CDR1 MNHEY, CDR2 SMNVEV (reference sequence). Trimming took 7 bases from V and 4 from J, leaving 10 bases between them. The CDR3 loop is CASKTGITGELFF. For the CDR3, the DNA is TGTGCCAGCAAGACAGGAATCACCGGGGAGCTGTTTTTT.

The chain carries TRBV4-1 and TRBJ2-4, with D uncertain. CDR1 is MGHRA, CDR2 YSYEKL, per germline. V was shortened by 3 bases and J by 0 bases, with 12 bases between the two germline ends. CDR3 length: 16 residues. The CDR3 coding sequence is TGCGCCAGCAGCCAGACCTTACTCCTAGCCAAAAACATTCAGTACTTC. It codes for CASSQTLLLAKNIQYF.

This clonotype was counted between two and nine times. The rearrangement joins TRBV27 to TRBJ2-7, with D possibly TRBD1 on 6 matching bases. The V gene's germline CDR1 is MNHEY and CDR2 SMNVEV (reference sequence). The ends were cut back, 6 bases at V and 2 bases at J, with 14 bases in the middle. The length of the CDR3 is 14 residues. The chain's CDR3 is CASSRTGSTYEQYF. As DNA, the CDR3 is TGTGCCAGCAGCCGAACAGGGTCCACCTACGAGCAGTACTTC.

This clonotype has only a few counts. DNA of the CDR3: TGTGCCACCTCGGCCGGCGGGCTGGGGAATGAGCAGTTCTTC. Translation: CATSAGGLGNEQFF. The chain is built from TRBV12-3 or TRBV12-4 and TRBJ2-1; the D gene is possibly TRBD2 (5 bases). Trimming shortened V by 10 bases and J by 7 bases, and 20 bases separated the two germline ends. The CDR3 sequence is 14 residues long.

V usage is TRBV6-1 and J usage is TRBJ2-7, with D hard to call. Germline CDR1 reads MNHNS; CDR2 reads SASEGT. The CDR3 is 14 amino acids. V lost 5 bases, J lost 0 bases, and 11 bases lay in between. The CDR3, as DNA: TGTGCCAGCAGTCCCCTCGCCAGCTCCTACGAGCAGTACTTC. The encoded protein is CASSPLASSYEQYF.

This CDR3 reads CASSLEPNTEAFF. For the CDR3, the DNA is TGCGCCAGCAGCTTGGAACCTAACACTGAAGCTTTCTTT. V and J are TRBV5-1 and TRBJ1-1; D is ambiguous. The germline V gene has CDR1 SGHRS and CDR2 YFSETQ. The CDR3 covers 13 residues. V gave up 0 bases and J gave up 2 bases, with 5 bases separating them. Based on the CDR3 plus reference TRBV5-1 and TRBJ1-1, the full variable domain is KAGVTQTPRYLIKTRGQQVTLSCSPISGHRSVSWYQQTPGQGLQFLFEYFSETQRNKGNFPGRFSGRQFSNSRSEMNVSTLELGDSALYLCASSLEPNTEAFFGQGTRLTVV.

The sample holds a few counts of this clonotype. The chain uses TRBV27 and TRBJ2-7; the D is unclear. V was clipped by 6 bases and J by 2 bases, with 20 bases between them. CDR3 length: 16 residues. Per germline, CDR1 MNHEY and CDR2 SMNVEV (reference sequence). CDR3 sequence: CASSTSPTAWAYEQYF. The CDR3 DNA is TGTGCCAGCAGCACCTCCCCTACAGCCTGGGCCTACGAGCAGTACTTC.

The CDR3 is CSVVSTRQVRTDTQYF. In nucleotides, the CDR3 is TGCAGCGTCGTTTCGACCCGACAGGTCCGCACAGATACGCAGTATTTT. The V gene is TRBV29-1, the J gene TRBJ2-3; tentatively, D is TRBD1 (6 bases). Germline values: CDR1 SQVTM, CDR2 ANQGSEA. Trimming stripped 6 bases from V and 1 base from J, with 20 bases between. CDR3 length: 16 amino acids.

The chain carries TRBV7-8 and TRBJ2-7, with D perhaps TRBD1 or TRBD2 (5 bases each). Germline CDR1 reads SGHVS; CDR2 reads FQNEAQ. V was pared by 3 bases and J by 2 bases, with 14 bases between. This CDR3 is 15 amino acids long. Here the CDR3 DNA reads TGTGCCAGCAGCTTGGGATCGGGACCTGCCTACGAGCAGTACTTC. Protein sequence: CASSLGSGPAYEQYF.

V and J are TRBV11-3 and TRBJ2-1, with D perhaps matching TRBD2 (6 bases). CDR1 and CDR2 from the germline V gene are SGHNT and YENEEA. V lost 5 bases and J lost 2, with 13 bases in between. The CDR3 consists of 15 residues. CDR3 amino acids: CASSRLAVTYNEQFF. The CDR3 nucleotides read TGTGCCAGCAGCAGATTAGCGGTTACCTACAATGAGCAGTTCTTC.

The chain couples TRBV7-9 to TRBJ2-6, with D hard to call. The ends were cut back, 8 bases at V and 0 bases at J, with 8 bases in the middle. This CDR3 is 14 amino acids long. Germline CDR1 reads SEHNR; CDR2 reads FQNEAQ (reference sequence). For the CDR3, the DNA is TGTGCCAGCGGCAGCCTCTCTGGGGCCAACGTCCTGACTTTC. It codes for CASGSLSGANVLTF.

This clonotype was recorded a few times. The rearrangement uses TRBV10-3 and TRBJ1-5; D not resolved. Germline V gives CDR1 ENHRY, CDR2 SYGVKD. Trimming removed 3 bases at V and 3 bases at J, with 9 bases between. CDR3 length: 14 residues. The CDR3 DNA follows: TGTGCCATCAGTGAAGGGATCTTCAATCAGCCCCAGCATTTT. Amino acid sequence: CAISEGIFNQPQHF.

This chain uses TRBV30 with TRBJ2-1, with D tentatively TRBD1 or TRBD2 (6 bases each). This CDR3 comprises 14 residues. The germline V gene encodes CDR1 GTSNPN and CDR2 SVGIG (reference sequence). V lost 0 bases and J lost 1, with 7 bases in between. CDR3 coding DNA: TGTGCCTGGAGTGTAGGGGGGTCCTACAATGAGCAGTTCTTC. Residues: CAWSVGGSYNEQFF.